One T cell receptor (beta chain) is described in this entry. Its antigen is unknown. No per-base quality is available; no much larger clone lies one base away. Relative to germline, V is missing 0 bases and J is missing 7 bases, with 13 bases of the junction outside any gene match. CDR1 and CDR2, per the germline V gene, are MGHRA and YSYEKL. Reading from cysteine to phenylalanine, the CDR3 counts 17 amino acids. Only CDR3 DNA remains: 51 bases, in frame from the first base. This sample is part of a study of immune characterization of retroperitoneal liposarcoma (dated by TCRdb to between 2018 and 2021). Receptors were amplified or captured by PCR. The data were produced on a NextSeq 500. TCRdb redid the processing of the public reads, applying fastp at Q25 and MiXCR, and retained in-frame beta chains. CDR3 protein duplicates are merged, each entry listing the most common genes and DNA. This sample lists more than 15,000 distinct CDR3 sequences; 37% were detected once. The ten largest clones represent approximately 7% of the sample.

The sample was blood. In this chain, TRBV4-1 is recombined with TRBJ2-7; a stretch of 9 junction bases matches TRBD2. This receptor was taken from a male donor with retroperitoneal liposarcoma. The DNA is TGCGCCAGCAGCCAAGATCAATCGTGCGGGGGGGCCACTGAGCAGTACTTC. This codes for CASSQDQSCGGATEQYF.